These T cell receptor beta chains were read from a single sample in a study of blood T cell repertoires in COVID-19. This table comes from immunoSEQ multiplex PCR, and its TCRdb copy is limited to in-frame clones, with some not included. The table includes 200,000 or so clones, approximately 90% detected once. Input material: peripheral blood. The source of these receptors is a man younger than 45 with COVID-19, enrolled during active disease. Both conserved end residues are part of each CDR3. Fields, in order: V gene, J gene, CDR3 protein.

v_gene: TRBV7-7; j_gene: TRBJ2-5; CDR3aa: CASSISGLETQYF
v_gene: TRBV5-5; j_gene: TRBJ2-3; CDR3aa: CASSPLGGRAQDTQYF
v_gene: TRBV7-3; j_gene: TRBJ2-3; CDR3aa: CASSLTPTGTGSTDTQYF
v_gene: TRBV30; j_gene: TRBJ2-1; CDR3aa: CAWEGLAEGNNEQFF
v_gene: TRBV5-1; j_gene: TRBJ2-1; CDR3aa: CASTGGYRTANYNEQFF
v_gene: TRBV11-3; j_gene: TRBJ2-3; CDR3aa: CASSPDRMTDTQYF
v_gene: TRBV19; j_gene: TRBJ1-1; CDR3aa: CASSITGRNTEAFF
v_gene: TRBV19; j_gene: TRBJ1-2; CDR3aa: CASSIIRKGGYGYTF
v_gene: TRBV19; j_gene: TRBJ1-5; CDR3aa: CASTYRGHYSNQPQHF
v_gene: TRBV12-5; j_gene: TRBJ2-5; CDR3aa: CASGWGTSGRAFQETQYF
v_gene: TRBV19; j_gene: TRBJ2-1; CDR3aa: CASSITPVFYNEQFF
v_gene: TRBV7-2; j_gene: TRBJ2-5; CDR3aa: CASSFAGEETQYF
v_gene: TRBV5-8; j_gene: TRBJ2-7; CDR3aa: CASSPGVGTGFLNEQYF
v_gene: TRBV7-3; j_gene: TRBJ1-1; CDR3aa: CASSRGHPNTEAFF
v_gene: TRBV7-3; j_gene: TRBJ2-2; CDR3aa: CASSKHWGTSGNTGELFF
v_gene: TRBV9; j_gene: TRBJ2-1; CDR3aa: CASSATLAGGRYSYNEQFF
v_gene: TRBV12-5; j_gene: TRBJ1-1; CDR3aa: CASGEAVFGVMEAFF
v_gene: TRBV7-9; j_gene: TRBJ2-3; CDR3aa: CASNQADTQYF
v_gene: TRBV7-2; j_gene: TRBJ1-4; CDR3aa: CASSPQGTNEKLFF
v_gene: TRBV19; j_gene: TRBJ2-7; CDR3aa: CASSIGPGGEQYF
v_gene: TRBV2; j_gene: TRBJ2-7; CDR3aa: CASSERAGAPYEQYF
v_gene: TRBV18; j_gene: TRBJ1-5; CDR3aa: CASSPRTGGNPNSNQPQHF
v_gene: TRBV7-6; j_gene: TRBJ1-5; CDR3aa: CASSLATGVGQPQHF
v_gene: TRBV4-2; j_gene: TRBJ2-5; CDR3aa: CASSQEHSGGAETQYF
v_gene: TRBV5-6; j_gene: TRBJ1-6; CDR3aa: CASSLGSTGVPHSPLHF
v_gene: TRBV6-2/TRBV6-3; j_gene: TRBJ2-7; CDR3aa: CASSSLPGQGNEQYF
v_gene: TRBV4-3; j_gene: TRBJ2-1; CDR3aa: CASSQAGTNNEQFF
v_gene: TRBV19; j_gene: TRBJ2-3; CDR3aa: CASSILTSGSWDTQYF
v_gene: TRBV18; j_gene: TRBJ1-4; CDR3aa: CASSPRSGNEKLFF
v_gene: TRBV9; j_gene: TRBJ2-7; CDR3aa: CASSVERGINEEQYF
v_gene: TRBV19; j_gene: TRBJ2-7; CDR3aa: CASSILGQGSYEQYF
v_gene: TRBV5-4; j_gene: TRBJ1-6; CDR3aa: CASSRVEFGTDNSPLHF
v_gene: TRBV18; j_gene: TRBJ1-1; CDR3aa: CASSPAKNPGQGGRGTEAFF
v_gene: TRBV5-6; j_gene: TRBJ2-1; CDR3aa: CASSLVGHRSSYNEQFF
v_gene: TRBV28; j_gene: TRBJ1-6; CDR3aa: CASSLPVPGGPNSPLHF
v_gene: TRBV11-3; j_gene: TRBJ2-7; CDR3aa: CASSRGTSGRAYEQYF
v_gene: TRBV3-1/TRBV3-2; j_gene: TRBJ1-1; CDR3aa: CASSQPSGGRNTEAFF
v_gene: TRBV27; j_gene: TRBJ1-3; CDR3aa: CASSLRQGTPGNTIYF
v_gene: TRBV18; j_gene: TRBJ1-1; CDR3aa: CASSPTGNTEAFF
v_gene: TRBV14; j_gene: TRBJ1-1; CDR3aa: CASSRNAGDTEAFF
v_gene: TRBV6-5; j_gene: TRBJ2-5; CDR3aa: CASRVTRGGETQYF
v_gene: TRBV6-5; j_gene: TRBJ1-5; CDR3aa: CASSLQGVGNNQPQHF
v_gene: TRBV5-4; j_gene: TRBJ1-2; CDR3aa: CASSAGTGTYYGYTF
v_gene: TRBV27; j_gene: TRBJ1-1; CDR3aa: CASSSPREGTDTEAFF
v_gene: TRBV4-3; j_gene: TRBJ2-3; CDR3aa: CASSQQGLAGEDTQYF
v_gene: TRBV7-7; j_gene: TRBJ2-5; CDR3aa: CASSLNSGGETQYF
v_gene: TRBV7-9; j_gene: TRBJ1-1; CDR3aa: CASSLGMTVNTEAFF